Listed below are T cell receptor beta chains from one sample, sequenced in a study of blood T cell repertoires in COVID-19. Method: immunoSEQ multiplex PCR; TCRdb's copy keeps in-frame clones and lacks some. The sample lists about 290,000 clones, about nine tenths occurring once. Specimen: peripheral blood. These receptors came from a woman aged 40 to 50 who had recovered from COVID-19. Each CDR3 is given with its conserved first and last residue. A D gene is named only where the DNA matches it firmly. Not all rows give a size; the values are once, few, many and, for expanded clones, a class.

TRBV30,once,TRBJ2-5,TRBD2,CAWSPKAGAQETQYF,TGTGCCTGGAGCCCCAAAGCGGGAGCCCAAGAGACCCAGTACTTC
TRBV7-6,.,TRBJ2-1,.,CASSTGGTRFF,TGTGCCTCTTCCACAGGTGGCACAAGGTTCTTC
TRBV6-5,.,TRBJ2-7,.,CASRDGGDYEQYF,TGTGCCAGCAGGGACGGCGGGGACTACGAGCAGTACTTC
TRBV5-1,.,TRBJ1-1,.,CASSLAVNTEAFF,TGCGCCAGCAGCTTGGCAGTGAACACTGAAGCTTTCTTT
TRBV30,.,TRBJ2-1,TRBD1,CAWSLGGQNLF,TGTGCCTGGAGTTTAGGGGGACAGAACCTCTTC
TRBV3-1/TRBV3-2,.,TRBJ2-7,TRBD2,CASSQEGAGGYEQYF,TGTGCCAGCAGCCAAGAGGGAGCGGGAGGTTACGAGCAGTACTTC
TRBV6-1,.,TRBJ2-3,TRBD2,CASSEGGTSGRAPGDTQYF,TGTGCCAGCAGTGAAGGGGGTACGAGCGGGAGGGCCCCCGGCGATACGCAGTATTTT
TRBV30,.,TRBJ1-3,.,CAWEGSSSGNTIYF,TGTGCCTGGGAAGGTAGCTCCTCTGGAAACACCATATATTTT
TRBV28,.,TRBJ2-7,TRBD2,CASRPLTGGLYEQYF,TGTGCCAGCCGCCCATTGACGGGAGGGCTCTACGAGCAGTACTTC
TRBV7-9,.,TRBJ2-7,.,CASSHSYEQYF,TGTGCCAGCAGCCACTCCTACGAGCAGTACTTC
TRBV29-1,.,TRBJ2-7,.,CSVTGFSYEQYF,TGCAGCGTTACAGGGTTCTCCTACGAGCAGTACTTC
TRBV30,.,TRBJ2-4,TRBD1,CAWSTGGDIQYF,TGTGCCTGGAGTACAGGGGGAGACATTCAGTACTTC
TRBV5-4,.,TRBJ1-2,.,CASSSMSTGIYGYTF,TGTGCCAGCAGCTCTATGTCTACAGGGATCTATGGCTACACCTTC
TRBV4-1,.,TRBJ2-1,.,CASSLETYNEQFF,TGCGCCAGCAGCCTCGAGACATACAATGAGCAGTTCTTC
TRBV11-3,.,TRBJ2-3,TRBD2,CASSLLLAAQYTDTQYF,TGTGCCAGCAGCTTACTACTAGCGGCACAATACACAGATACGCAGTATTTT
TRBV6-6,.,TRBJ2-7,TRBD2,CASSSTLAGAPLEQYF,TGTGCCAGCAGTTCGACTCTAGCGGGAGCCCCACTTGAGCAGTACTTC
TRBV7-9,.,TRBJ2-7,.,CASSLGGDTYEQYF,TGTGCCAGCAGCTTAGGAGGGGACACCTACGAGCAGTACTTC
TRBV6-5,.,TRBJ2-7,.,CASSNNYEQYF,TGTGCCAGCAGTAACAACTACGAGCAGTACTTC
TRBV5-1,.,TRBJ2-5,.,CASSTAPGETQYF,TGCGCCAGCAGCACCGCCCCAGGAGAGACCCAGTACTTC
TRBV10-3,.,TRBJ2-7,TRBD1,CAISHGDSTLSYEQYF,TGTGCCATCAGCCATGGGGACAGTACCCTCTCCTACGAGCAGTACTTC
TRBV7-2,.,TRBJ2-7,TRBD1,CASSPGQGSSYEQYF,TGTGCCAGCAGCCCAGGACAGGGGAGCTCCTACGAGCAGTACTTC
TRBV27,.,TRBJ1-5,.,CASSLSARINQPQHF,TGTGCCAGCAGTTTATCGGCCAGAATCAATCAGCCCCAGCATTTT
TRBV12-3/TRBV12-4,.,TRBJ1-6,.,CASSLVGDSPLHF,TGTGCCAGCAGTTTGGTCGGGGATTCACCCCTCCACTTT
TRBV6-6,.,TRBJ1-5,.,CASSPPSQPQHF,TGTGCCAGCAGTCCCCCCAGTCAGCCCCAGCATTTT
TRBV6-5,.,TRBJ2-1,TRBD1,CASIGQGGHEQFF,TGTGCCAGCATCGGACAGGGGGGACATGAGCAGTTCTTC
TRBV4-1,.,TRBJ2-1,TRBD2,CASSQKPEPPGAGGNEQFF,TGCGCCAGCAGCCAGAAACCCGAGCCCCCGGGGGCGGGAGGCAATGAGCAGTTCTTC
TRBV4-2,.,TRBJ2-1,.,CASSPLGQGEQFF,TGTGCCAGCAGCCCCTTGGGCCAGGGGGAGCAGTTCTTC
TRBV4-1,.,TRBJ2-1,.,CASSQDLGKDEQFF,TGCGCCAGCAGCCAAGATCTCGGGAAGGATGAGCAGTTCTTC
TRBV9,.,TRBJ2-5,.,CASSARTGQETQYF,TGTGCCAGCAGCGCTCGGACGGGACAAGAGACCCAGTACTTC